This TCR beta chain comes out of a study of monozygotic twins with cystic fibrosis. Study overall: Library input was three micrograms of fragmented DNA, with approximately 14 PCR cycles.

This clone has just a few counts. Its specificity is unknown. Produced via immunoSEQ multiplex PCR; TCRdb's table is partial and in-frame only. The sample consists of 29,000 or so clones, approximately 86% of them appearing once. CDR3 length: 13 amino acids. Germline values: CDR1 SGHNT, CDR2 YYREEE (reference sequence). The V end lost 0 bases, the J end lost 7 bases, and 8 bases lay between the germline ends. Study results and caveats: The repertoire was suggested to be naive-dominated, clonality median about 0.01. In this small cohort, shared CDR3 numbers showed no association with age, concordance or disease severity. J usage was most co-twin-similar in 8 of 16 pairs, V in 13.

Source material: blood. This chain uses TRBV5-4 with TRBJ1-3; no reliable D call. The receptor comes from a girl aged 2-10 years with cystic fibrosis. CDR3 sequence: CASSLESANTIYF. The CDR3 DNA sequence: TGTGCCAGCAGCTTGGAGTCAGCGAACACCATATATTTT.